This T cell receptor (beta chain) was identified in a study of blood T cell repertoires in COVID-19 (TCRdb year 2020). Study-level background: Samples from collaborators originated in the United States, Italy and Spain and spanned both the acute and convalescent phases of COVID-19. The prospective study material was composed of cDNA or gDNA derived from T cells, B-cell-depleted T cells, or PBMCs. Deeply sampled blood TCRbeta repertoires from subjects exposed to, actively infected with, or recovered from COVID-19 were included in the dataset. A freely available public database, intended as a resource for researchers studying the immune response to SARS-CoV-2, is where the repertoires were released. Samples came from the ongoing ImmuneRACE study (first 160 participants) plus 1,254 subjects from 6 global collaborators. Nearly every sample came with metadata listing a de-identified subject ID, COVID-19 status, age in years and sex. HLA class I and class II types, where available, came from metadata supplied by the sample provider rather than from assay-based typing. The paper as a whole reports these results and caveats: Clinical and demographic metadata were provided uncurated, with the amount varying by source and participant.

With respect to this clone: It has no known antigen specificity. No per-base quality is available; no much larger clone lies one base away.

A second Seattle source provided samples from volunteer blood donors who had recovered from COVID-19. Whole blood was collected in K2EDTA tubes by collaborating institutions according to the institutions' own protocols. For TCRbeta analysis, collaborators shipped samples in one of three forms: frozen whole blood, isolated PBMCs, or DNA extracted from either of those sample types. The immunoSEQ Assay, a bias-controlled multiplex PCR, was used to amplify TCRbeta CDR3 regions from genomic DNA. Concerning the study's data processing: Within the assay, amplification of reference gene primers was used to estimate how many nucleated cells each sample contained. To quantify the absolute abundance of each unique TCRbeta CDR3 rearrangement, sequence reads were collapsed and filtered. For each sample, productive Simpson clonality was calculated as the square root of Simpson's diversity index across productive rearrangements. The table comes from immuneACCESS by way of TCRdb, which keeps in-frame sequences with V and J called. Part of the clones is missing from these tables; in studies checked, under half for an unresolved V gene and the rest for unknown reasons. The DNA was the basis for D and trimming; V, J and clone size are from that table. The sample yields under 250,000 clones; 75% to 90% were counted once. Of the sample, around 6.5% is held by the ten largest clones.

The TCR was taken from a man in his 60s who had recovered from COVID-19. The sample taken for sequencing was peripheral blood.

The CDR3 in this case is CASSDGTGASYEQYF. Here is the DNA: TGTGCCAGCAGTGACGGGACAGGGGCATCCTACGAGCAGTACTTC. The chain is assembled from TRBV6-1 and TRBJ2-7; 10 middle bases align to TRBD1. V has 3 bases trimmed and J has 1 base trimmed; junction bases matching no gene number 3. Its CDR3 holds 15 amino acids, cysteine through phenylalanine. Of the read, only the CDR3 DNA is kept; its 45 bases are in frame from base 1. CDR1 MNHNS and CDR2 SASEGT were looked up in the germline V gene.